A selection of T cell receptor beta chains follows, all from one sample in a study of blood T cell repertoires in COVID-19. The assay was immunoSEQ multiplex PCR, and TCRdb's table has in-frame clones only and misses some. This table holds around 120,000 clones, roughly 79% found once. What was sequenced was peripheral blood. The origin of the receptors is a human donor in a cohort sampled during active COVID-19. Each CDR3 is given with its conserved first and last residue. A D gene is named only where the DNA matches it firmly. Not every row has a clone size; where given, it reads once, few, many or a size class.

.,TRBV5-1,TRBJ1-2,.,CASTTQGLYGYTF,TGCGCCAGCACTACACAGGGCCTCTATGGCTACACCTTC
.,TRBV6-5,TRBJ2-1,.,CASSYGQGSYNEQFF,TGTGCCAGCAGTTACGGGCAGGGGTCCTACAATGAGCAGTTCTTC
few,TRBV9,TRBJ1-1,TRBD1,CASSVAGQANTEAFF,TGTGCCAGCAGCGTGGCGGGACAGGCGAACACTGAAGCTTTCTTT
few,TRBV29-1,TRBJ2-3,TRBD1,CSVEAGGSTDTQYF,TGCAGCGTTGAGGCAGGGGGTAGCACAGATACGCAGTATTTT
.,TRBV19,TRBJ1-5,.,CAKGPSSHQPQHF,TGTGCCAAGGGGCCCAGTTCGCATCAGCCCCAGCATTTT
few,TRBV5-1,TRBJ2-5,TRBD2,CASSLPGLAVQETQYF,TGCGCCAGCAGCTTGCCGGGACTAGCGGTCCAAGAGACCCAGTACTTC
.,TRBV10-3,TRBJ2-1,.,CASRDSSYNEQFF,TGTGCCTCCCGGGACTCCTCCTACAATGAGCAGTTCTTC
.,TRBV19,TRBJ2-5,TRBD1,CASSTPGTGDETQYF,TGTGCCAGTAGTACTCCCGGGACAGGGGACGAGACCCAGTACTTC
many,TRBV7-2,TRBJ2-3,TRBD2,CASSPRGGRTADTQYF,TGTGCCAGCAGCCCTCGGGGCGGGAGAACCGCAGATACGCAGTATTTT
.,TRBV6-1,TRBJ1-4,.,CASSEQGGEKLFF,TGTGCCAGCAGTGAACAGGGTGGGGAAAAACTGTTTTTT
.,TRBV28,TRBJ2-1,TRBD2,CASGASSGSRSNEQFF,TGTGCCAGTGGAGCTTCTAGCGGGAGTAGGAGTAATGAGCAGTTCTTC
.,TRBV7-2,TRBJ2-3,.,CASSLDGPRDTQYF,TGTGCCAGCAGCTTAGATGGGCCACGGGATACGCAGTATTTT
few,TRBV28,TRBJ1-4,TRBD1,CASSRRQGGEKLFF,TGTGCCAGCAGCCGTAGACAGGGCGGCGAAAAACTGTTTTTT
once,TRBV20-1,TRBJ2-7,TRBD2,CSARGLAGNEQYF,TGCAGTGCTCGTGGACTAGCGGGGAACGAGCAGTACTTC
.,TRBV7-2,TRBJ1-5,TRBD1,CASSFDRVGSQPQHF,TGTGCCAGCAGCTTCGACAGGGTTGGTAGTCAGCCCCAGCATTTT
.,TRBV27,TRBJ2-1,TRBD2,CASSLSGSPYNEQFF,TGTGCCAGCAGTTTAAGCGGGAGCCCCTACAATGAGCAGTTCTTC
.,TRBV6-1,TRBJ1-1,.,CASSEERDTEAFF,TGTGCCAGCAGTGAAGAGAGGGACACTGAAGCTTTCTTT
once,TRBV11-3,TRBJ2-1,TRBD2,CASSYPGLDYNEQFF,TGTGCCAGCAGCTACCCGGGACTAGACTACAATGAGCAGTTCTTC
.,TRBV5-8,TRBJ2-7,TRBD1,CASSHRQGINEQYF,TGTGCCAGCAGCCACCGACAGGGGATCAACGAGCAGTACTTC
.,TRBV2,TRBJ2-6,.,CASSEVSGANVLTF,TGTGCCAGCAGCGAGGTCTCTGGGGCCAACGTCCTGACTTTC
.,TRBV7-6,TRBJ2-3,TRBD2,CASSSTYGLAGGHLRTDTQYF,TGTGCCAGCAGTTCTACCTATGGCCTAGCGGGGGGCCACTTGCGCACAGATACGCAGTATTTT
.,TRBV25-1,TRBJ1-2,TRBD1,CASTMGQGYGYTF,TGTGCCAGCACCATGGGACAGGGGTATGGCTACACCTTC
.,TRBV28,TRBJ1-1,TRBD1,CASSSGQGRAFF,TGTGCCAGCAGTTCTGGACAGGGGCGAGCTTTCTTT
.,TRBV30,TRBJ1-2,TRBD1,CAWSDRGGYTF,TGTGCCTGGAGTGACAGGGGTGGCTACACCTTC
few,TRBV5-1,TRBJ2-7,TRBD1,CASSWDSPYEQYF,TGCGCCAGCAGCTGGGACAGCCCCTACGAGCAGTACTTC
.,TRBV11-3,TRBJ2-7,.,CASSNGSLLEQYF,TGTGCCAGCTCTAACGGGTCCCTCCTCGAGCAGTACTTC
.,TRBV2,TRBJ2-7,TRBD1,CASSQRWGQGSYEQYF,TGTGCCAGCAGTCAAAGGTGGGGACAGGGATCCTACGAGCAGTACTTC
.,TRBV5-4,TRBJ1-6,.,CASSYGGENSPLHF,TGTGCCAGCAGCTATGGGGGGGAAAATTCACCCCTCCACTTT
few,TRBV28,TRBJ1-1,.,CASSLIQKNTEAFF,TGTGCCAGCAGTCTGATCCAGAAAAACACTGAAGCTTTCTTT
.,TRBV28,TRBJ1-2,.,CASSLSPNYGYTF,TGTGCCAGCAGTTTAAGCCCTAACTATGGCTACACCTTC
once,TRBV5-6,TRBJ2-2,.,CASSPLGSGRNTGELFF,TGTGCCAGCAGCCCCCTCGGATCGGGAAGGAACACCGGGGAGCTGTTTTTT
once,TRBV6-4,TRBJ1-1,TRBD1,CASSDTGGRTEAFF,TGTGCCAGCAGTGATACAGGGGGACGAACTGAAGCTTTCTTT
.,TRBV3-1/TRBV3-2,TRBJ2-5,.,CASSHGRTGGGGETQYF,TGTGCCAGCAGCCACGGAAGAACCGGGGGTGGAGGTGAGACCCAGTACTTC
.,TRBV30,TRBJ1-2,TRBD1,CAWTGDRGNYGYTF,TGTGCCTGGACGGGGGACAGGGGGAACTATGGCTACACCTTC
.,TRBV20-1,TRBJ2-3,.,CSASSQGGVNTQYF,TGCAGTGCTAGTTCCCAGGGGGGCGTGAATACGCAGTATTTT
.,TRBV5-4,TRBJ2-7,.,CASSPPGHLYEQYF,TGTGCCAGCAGCCCCCCGGGACACCTCTACGAGCAGTACTTC
once,TRBV27,TRBJ2-1,.,CASKHQGHNSYNEQFF,TGTGCCAGCAAACACCAGGGGCATAACTCCTACAATGAGCAGTTCTTC
once,TRBV5-1,TRBJ1-4,.,CASSSYGGEEEKLFF,TGCGCCAGCAGCTCATACGGGGGGGAAGAGGAAAAACTGTTTTTT
.,TRBV18,TRBJ2-2,TRBD2,CASSLRTSGSTGELFF,TGTGCCAGCTCACTCCGGACTAGCGGGAGTACCGGGGAGCTGTTTTTT
.,TRBV6-2/TRBV6-3,TRBJ1-5,.,CASSYGRRGSNQPQHF,TGTGCCAGCAGTTACGGAAGAAGGGGCAGCAATCAGCCCCAGCATTTT
once,TRBV7-2,TRBJ2-3,.,CASSRRGASTDTQYF,TGTGCCAGCAGCCGCAGGGGCGCTAGCACAGATACGCAGTATTTT
.,TRBV4-1,TRBJ2-7,.,CASSHLGQGNEQYF,TGCGCCAGCAGCCACCTTGGGCAGGGTAACGAGCAGTACTTC
.,TRBV6-5,TRBJ2-3,.,CASSSRTNGDTQYF,TGTGCCAGCAGTTCTCGGACTAATGGGGATACGCAGTATTTT
.,TRBV18,TRBJ1-4,TRBD1,CASSPGQGHEKLFF,TGTGCCAGCTCGCCGGGACAGGGACATGAAAAACTGTTTTTT
.,TRBV14,TRBJ2-1,TRBD2,CASSHRLAGGWNEQFF,TGTGCCAGCAGCCACCGTTTAGCGGGAGGTTGGAATGAGCAGTTCTTC
.,TRBV30,TRBJ1-4,TRBD1,CAWSPPPGQGHNEKLFF,TGTGCCTGGAGTCCACCGCCGGGACAGGGACATAATGAAAAACTGTTTTTT
.,TRBV28,TRBJ2-6,TRBD1,CATRRRDRTGANVLTF,TGTGCCACCAGAAGAAGGGACAGAACTGGGGCCAACGTCCTGACTTTC
.,TRBV25-1,TRBJ1-1,.,CASGLDRNTEAFF,TGTGCCAGCGGCCTAGACAGGAACACTGAAGCTTTCTTT